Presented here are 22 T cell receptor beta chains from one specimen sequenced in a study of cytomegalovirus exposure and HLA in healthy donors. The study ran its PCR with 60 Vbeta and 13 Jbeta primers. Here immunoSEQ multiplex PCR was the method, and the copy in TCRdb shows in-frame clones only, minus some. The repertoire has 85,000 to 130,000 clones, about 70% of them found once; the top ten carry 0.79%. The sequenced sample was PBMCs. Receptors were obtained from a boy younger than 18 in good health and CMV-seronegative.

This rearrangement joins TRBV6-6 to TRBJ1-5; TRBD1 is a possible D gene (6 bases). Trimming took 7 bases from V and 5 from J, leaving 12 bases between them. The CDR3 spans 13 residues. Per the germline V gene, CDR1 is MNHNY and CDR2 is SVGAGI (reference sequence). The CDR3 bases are TGTGCCAGCAAACTACAGGGAGATCAGCCCCAGCATTTT. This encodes CASKLQGDQPQHF.

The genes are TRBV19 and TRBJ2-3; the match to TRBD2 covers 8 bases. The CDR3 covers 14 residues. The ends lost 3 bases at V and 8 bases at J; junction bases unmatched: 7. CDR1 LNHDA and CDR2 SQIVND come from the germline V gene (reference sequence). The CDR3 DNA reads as TGTGCCAGTAGTATGAGAGCGGGAGCCGGTACGCAGTATTTT. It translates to CASSMRAGAGTQYF. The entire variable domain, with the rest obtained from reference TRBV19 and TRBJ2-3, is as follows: DGGITQSPKYLFRKEGQNVTLSCEQNLNHDAMYWYRQDPGQGLRLIYYSQIVNDFQKGDIAEGYSVSREKKESFPLTVTSAQKNPTAFYLCASSMRAGAGTQYFGPGTRLTVL.

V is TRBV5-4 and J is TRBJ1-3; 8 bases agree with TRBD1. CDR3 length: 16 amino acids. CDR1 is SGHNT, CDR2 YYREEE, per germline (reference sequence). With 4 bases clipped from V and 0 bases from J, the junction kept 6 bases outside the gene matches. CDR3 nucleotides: TGTGCCAGCAGCGCGGGACAGGCGGGCTCTGGAAACACCATATATTTT. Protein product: CASSAGQAGSGNTIYF.

The CDR3, as DNA: TGTGCCAGCAGTGCCGGGAAATCGAGGGTGTACGAGCAGTACTTC. The encoded protein is CASSAGKSRVYEQYF. V and J are TRBV2 and TRBJ2-7; D is possibly TRBD2 (5 bases). The CDR3 is 15 amino acids. Trimming took 4 bases from V and 4 from J, leaving 17 bases between them. Germline-derived CDR1 and CDR2 are SNHLY and FYNNEI.

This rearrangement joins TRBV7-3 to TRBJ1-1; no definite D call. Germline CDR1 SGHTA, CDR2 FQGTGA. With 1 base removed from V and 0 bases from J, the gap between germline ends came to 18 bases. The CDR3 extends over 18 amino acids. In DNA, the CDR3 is TGTGCCAGCAGCTTAAACGGCGCCCGGGGTTCCCTGAACACTGAAGCTTTCTTT. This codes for CASSLNGARGSLNTEAFF.

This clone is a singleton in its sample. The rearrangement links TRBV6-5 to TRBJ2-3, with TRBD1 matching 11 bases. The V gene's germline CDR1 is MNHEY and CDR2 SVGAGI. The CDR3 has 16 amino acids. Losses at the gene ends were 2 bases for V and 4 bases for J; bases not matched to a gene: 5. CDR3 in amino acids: CASSYPGQGEADTQYF. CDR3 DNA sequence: TGTGCCAGCAGTTACCCGGGACAGGGGGAGGCAGATACGCAGTATTTT.

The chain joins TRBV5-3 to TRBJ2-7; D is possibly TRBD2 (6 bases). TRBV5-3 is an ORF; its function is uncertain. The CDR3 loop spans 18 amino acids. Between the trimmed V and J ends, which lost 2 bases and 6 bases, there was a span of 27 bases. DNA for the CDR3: TGTGCCAGAAGCTTCATTAAGGTAGCGGAGCAAACGACTGGCGAGCAGTACTTC. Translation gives CARSFIKVAEQTTGEQYF.

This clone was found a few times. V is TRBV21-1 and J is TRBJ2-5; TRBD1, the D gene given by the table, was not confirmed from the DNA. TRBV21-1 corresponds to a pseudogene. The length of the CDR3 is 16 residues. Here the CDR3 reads CASSKGWQGRRETQYF. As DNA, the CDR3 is TGTGCCAGCAGCAAAGGTTGGCAGGGGCGACGGGAGACCCAGTACTTC.

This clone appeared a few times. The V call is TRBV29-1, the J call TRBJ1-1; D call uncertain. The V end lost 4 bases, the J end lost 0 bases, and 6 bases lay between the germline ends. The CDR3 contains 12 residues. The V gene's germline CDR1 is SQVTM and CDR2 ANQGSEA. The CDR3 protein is CSVARVNTEAFF. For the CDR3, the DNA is TGCAGCGTTGCAAGAGTGAACACTGAAGCTTTCTTT.

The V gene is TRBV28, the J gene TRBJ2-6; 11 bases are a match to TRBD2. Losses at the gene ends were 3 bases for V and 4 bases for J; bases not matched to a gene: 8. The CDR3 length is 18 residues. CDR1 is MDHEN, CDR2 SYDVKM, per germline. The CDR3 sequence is CASSLTSGVGRGANVLTF. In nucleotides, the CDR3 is TGTGCCAGCAGTTTGACTAGCGGGGTAGGACGAGGGGCCAACGTCCTGACTTTC.

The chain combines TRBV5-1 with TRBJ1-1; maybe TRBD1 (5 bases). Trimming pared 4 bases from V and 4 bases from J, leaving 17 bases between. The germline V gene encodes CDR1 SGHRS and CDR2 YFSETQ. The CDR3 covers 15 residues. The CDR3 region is CASSPGGGTTTEAFF. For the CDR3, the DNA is TGCGCCAGCAGCCCCGGGGGGGGGACTACCACTGAAGCTTTCTTT.

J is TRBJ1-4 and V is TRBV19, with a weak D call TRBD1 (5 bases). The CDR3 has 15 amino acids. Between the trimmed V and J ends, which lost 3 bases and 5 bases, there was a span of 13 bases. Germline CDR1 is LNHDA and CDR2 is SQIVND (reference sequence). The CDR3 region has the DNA TGTGCCAGTAGTATGTTGCAGGGCCGAAATGAAAAACTGTTTTTT. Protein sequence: CASSMLQGRNEKLFF. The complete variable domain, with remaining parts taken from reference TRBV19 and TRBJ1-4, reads DGGITQSPKYLFRKEGQNVTLSCEQNLNHDAMYWYRQDPGQGLRLIYYSQIVNDFQKGDIAEGYSVSREKKESFPLTVTSAQKNPTAFYLCASSMLQGRNEKLFFGSGTQLSVL.

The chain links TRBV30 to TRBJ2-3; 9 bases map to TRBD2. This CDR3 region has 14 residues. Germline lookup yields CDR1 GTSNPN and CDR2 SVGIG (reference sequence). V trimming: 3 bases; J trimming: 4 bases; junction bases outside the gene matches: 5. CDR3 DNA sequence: TGTGCCTGGAGCAGTAGCGGGAGCGCAGATACGCAGTATTTT. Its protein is CAWSSSGSADTQYF.

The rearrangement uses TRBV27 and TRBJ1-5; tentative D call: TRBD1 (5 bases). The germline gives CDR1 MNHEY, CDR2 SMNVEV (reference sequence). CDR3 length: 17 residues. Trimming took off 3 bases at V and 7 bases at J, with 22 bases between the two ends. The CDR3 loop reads CASSFLNPQGIIQPQHF. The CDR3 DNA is TGTGCCAGCAGTTTCCTCAACCCCCAGGGAATAATCCAGCCCCAGCATTTT.

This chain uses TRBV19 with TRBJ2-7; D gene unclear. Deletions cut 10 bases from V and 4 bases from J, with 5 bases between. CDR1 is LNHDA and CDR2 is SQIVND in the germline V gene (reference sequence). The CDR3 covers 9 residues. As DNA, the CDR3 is TGTGCCACCTTGTACGAGCAGTACTTC. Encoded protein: CATLYEQYF.

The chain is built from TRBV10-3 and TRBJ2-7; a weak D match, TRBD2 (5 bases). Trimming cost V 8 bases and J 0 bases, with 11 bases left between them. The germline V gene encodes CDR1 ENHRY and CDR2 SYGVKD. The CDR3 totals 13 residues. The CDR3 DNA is TGTGCCATCCTCGAGGGCGGCTCCTACGAGCAGTACTTC. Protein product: CAILEGGSYEQYF.

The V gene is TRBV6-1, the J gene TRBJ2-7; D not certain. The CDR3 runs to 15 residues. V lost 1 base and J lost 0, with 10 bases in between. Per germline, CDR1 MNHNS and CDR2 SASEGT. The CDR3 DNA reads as TGTGCCAGCAGTGAAGTGTTTCGGTCCTCCTACGAGCAGTACTTC. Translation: CASSEVFRSSYEQYF.

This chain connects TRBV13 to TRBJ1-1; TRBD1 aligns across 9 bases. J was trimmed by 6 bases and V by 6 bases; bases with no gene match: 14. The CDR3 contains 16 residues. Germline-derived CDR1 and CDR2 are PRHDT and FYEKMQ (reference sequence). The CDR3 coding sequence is TGTGCCAGCAGTTGGACCGGGACAGGGTTTCTCTCTGAAGCTTTCTTT. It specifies CASSWTGTGFLSEAFF. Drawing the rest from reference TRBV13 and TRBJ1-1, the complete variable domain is AAGVIQSPRHLIKEKRETATLKCYPIPRHDTVYWYQQGPGQDPQFLISFYEKMQSDKGSIPDRFSAQQFSDYHSELNMSSLELGDSALYFCASSWTGTGFLSEAFFGQGTRLTVV.

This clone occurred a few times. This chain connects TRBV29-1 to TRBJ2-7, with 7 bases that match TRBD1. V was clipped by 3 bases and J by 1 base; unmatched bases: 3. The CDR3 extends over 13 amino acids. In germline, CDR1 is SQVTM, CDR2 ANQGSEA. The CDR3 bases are TGCAGCGTTGAGGACAGGCTATCCTACGAGCAGTACTTC. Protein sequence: CSVEDRLSYEQYF.

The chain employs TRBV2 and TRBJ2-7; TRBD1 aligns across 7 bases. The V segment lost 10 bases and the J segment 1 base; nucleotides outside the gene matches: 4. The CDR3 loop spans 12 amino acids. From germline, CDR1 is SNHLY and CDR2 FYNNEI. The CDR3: CANRDSSYEQYF. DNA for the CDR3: TGTGCCAACCGGGACAGTTCCTACGAGCAGTACTTC.

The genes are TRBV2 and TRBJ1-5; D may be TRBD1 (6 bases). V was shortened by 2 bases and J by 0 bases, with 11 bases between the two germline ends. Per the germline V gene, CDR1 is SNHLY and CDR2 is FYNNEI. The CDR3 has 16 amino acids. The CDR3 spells CASSEPRRGSNQPQHF. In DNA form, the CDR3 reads TGTGCCAGCAGTGAACCCCGCAGGGGTAGCAATCAGCCCCAGCATTTT. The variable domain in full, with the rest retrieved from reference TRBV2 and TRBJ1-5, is EPEVTQTPSHQVTQMGQEVILRCVPISNHLYFYWYRQILGQKVEFLVSFYNNEISEKSEIFDDQFSVERPDGSNFTLKIRSTKLEDSAMYFCASSEPRRGSNQPQHFGDGTRLSIL.

CDR3: CASSLGATYEQYF. The CDR3 DNA sequence: TGTGCCAGTAGCCTCGGAGCAACCTACGAGCAGTACTTC. The rearrangement joins TRBV19 to TRBJ2-7; D is uncertain. The length of the CDR3 is 13 residues. Germline V gives CDR1 LNHDA, CDR2 SQIVND (reference sequence). Trimming stripped 6 bases from V and 2 bases from J, with 11 bases between. Full variable domain (remainder filled in from reference TRBV19 and TRBJ2-7): DGGITQSPKYLFRKEGQNVTLSCEQNLNHDAMYWYRQDPGQGLRLIYYSQIVNDFQKGDIAEGYSVSREKKESFPLTVTSAQKNPTAFYLCASSLGATYEQYFGPGTRLTVT.